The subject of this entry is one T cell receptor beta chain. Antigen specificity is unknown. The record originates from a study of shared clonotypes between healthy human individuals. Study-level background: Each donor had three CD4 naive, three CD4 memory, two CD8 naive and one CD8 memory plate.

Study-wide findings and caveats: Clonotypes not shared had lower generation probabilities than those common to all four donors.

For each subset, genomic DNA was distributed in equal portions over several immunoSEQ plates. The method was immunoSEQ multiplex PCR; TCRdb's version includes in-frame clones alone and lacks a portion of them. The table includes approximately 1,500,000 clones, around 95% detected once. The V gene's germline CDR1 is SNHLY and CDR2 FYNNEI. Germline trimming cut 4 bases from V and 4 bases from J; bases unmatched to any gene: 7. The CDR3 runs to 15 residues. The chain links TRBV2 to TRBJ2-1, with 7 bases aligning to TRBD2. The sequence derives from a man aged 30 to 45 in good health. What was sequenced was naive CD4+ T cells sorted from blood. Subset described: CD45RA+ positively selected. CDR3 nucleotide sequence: TGTGCCAGCAGTGGGGGGGGGACTTCATACAATGAGCAGTTCTTC. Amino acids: CASSGGGTSYNEQFF.